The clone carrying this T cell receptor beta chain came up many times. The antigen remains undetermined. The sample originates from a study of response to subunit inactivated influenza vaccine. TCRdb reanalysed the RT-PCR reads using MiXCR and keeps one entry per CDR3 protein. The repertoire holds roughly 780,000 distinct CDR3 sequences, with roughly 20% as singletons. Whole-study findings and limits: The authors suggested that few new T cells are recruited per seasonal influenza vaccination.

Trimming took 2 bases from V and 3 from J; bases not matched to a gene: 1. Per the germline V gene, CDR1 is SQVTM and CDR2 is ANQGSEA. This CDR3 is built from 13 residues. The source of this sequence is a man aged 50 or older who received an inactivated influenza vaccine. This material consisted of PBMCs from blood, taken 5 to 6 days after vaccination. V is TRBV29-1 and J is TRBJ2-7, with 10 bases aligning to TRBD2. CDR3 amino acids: CSVEPSGGYEQYF. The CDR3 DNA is TGCAGCGTTGAACCTAGCGGGGGCTACGAGCAGTACTTC.